This T cell receptor beta chain was retrieved from a study of blood T cell repertoires in COVID-19. As for the study in general: Collection of acute and convalescent COVID-19 samples took place in the United States, Italy and Spain.

Profiling relied on immunoSEQ multiplex PCR, and the TCRdb table lists in-frame clones only, not all of them. The top ten clones hold under 4% of a sample with approximately 230,000 clones, 70% to 90% of them seen once. This CDR3 is built from 16 residues. V shed 6 bases and J shed 5 bases, with 17 bases lying between them. Germline-derived CDR1 and CDR2 are LNHNV and YYDKDF (reference sequence). This rearrangement joins TRBV15 to TRBJ1-6; D remains ambiguous. The sequence was obtained from a man aged 18 to 35 with active or convalescent COVID-19. What was sequenced was peripheral blood. CDR3 nucleotides: TGTGCCACCAGAGTAAACCCGGGGAGTAATAATTCACCCCTCCACTTT. It codes for CATRVNPGSNNSPLHF.